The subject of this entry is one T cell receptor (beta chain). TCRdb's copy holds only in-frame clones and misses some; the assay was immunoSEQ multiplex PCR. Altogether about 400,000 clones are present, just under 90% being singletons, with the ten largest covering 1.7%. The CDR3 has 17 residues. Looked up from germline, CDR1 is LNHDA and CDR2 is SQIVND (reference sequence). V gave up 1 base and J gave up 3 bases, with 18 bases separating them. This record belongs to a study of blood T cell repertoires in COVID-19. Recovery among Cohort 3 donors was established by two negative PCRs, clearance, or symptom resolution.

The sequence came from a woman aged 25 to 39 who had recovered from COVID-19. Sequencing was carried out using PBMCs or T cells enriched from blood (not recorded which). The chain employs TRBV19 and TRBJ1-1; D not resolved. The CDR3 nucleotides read TGTGCCAGTAGTATAGGGGAGGTCCTAGAGGGATACACTGAAGCTTTCTTT. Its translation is CASSIGEVLEGYTEAFF.